This T cell receptor (beta chain) was sequenced during a study of beta chain features in type 1 diabetes. Whole-study context: The patients were much like the healthy donors in age, gender and cell yields. Notes on the study in general: There were fewer insertions and more deletions at the VDJ junctions of type 1 diabetes patients. TCRB CDR3s were moderately but significantly shorter in Type 1 diabetes patients in all four CD4+ subsets.

A single heparinised blood sample, averaging roughly 0.11 L, was obtained per donor. The entirety of the isolated RNA underwent reverse transcription, so expressed TCRB transcripts were sequenced. Profiling relied on immunoSEQ multiplex PCR, and the TCRdb table lists in-frame clones only, not all of them. The data hold about 660,000 clones, with about 14% observed a single time. Trimming at V came to 4 bases and at J to 7 bases, leaving 8 bases not matched to a gene. The CDR3 loop spans 15 amino acids. CDR1 and CDR2 from the germline V gene are SGHNT and YYREEE (reference sequence). Concerning this clone: Its antigen is currently unknown.

The V call is TRBV5-4, the J call TRBJ2-1; 10 bases agree with TRBD2. Sequencing used naive CD4+ T cells from blood. This sequence originates from a man younger than 30 with type 1 diabetes. CDR3 residues: CASSHPEAGGNEQFF. The CDR3 DNA reads TGTGCCAGCAGCCACCCGGAAGCGGGAGGGAATGAGCAGTTCTTC.